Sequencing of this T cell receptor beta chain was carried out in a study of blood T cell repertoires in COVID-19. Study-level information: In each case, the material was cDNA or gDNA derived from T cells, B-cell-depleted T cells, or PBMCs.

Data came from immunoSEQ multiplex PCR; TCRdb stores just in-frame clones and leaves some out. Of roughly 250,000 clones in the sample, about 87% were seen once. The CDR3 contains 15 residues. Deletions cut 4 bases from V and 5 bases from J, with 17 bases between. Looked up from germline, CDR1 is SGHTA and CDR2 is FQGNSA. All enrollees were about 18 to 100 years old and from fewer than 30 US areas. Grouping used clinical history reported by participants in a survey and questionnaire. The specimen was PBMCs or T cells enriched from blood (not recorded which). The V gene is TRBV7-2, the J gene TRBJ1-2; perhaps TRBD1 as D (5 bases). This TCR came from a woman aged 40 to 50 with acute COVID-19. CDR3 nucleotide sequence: TGTGCCAGCAGCTCGCGGGACGGAATTTTATATGGCTACACCTTC. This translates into CASSSRDGILYGYTF.